This T cell receptor beta chain appears in the sequencing data of a study of blood T cell repertoires in COVID-19. Authors' processing steps: Amplification of reference gene primers provided the estimated nucleated cell counts. Profiled with immunoSEQ multiplex PCR; TCRdb holds only in-frame clones, not every one. V and J calls and clone size are those listed in that table; D and trimming were worked out from the DNA. The table has 200,000 to 300,000 clones, more than 90% seen once. Looked up from germline, CDR1 is GTSNPN and CDR2 is SVGIG (reference sequence). Trimming removed 4 bases from V and 0 bases from J, with 7 bases in between. There are 13 residues in the CDR3.

The chain employs TRBV30 and TRBJ2-1; D is perhaps TRBD2 (5 bases). The sequence came from a young adult with COVID-19, enrolled during active disease. Sequencing used peripheral blood. The CDR3 DNA is TGTGCCTGGACCGGACTCTCCTACAATGAGCAGTTCTTC. Translated: CAWTGLSYNEQFF. Variable domain in full (rest from reference TRBV30 and TRBJ2-1): SQTIHQWPATLVQPVGSPLSLECTVEGTSNPNLYWYRQAAGRGLQLLFYSVGIGQISSEVPQNLSASRPQDRQFILSSKKLLLSDSGFYLCAWTGLSYNEQFFGPGTRLTVL.